Detailed here is one TCR beta chain. The antigen is undetermined. One entry per CDR3 protein, called by TCRdb with MiXCR from the RT-PCR reads. In the table there are about 650,000 distinct CDR3 sequences, around 15% of which are singletons. There are 14 residues in the CDR3. Germline V gene sequence: CDR1 SNHLY, CDR2 FYNNEI. Trimming pared 6 bases from V and 0 bases from J, leaving 6 bases between. This sample stems from a study of response to subunit inactivated influenza vaccine. Study findings and constraints: The authors proposed limited new T cell recruitment per seasonal influenza vaccination.

The source of this sequence is a man between 45 and 60 years old who received an inactivated influenza vaccine. Here the sequenced sample was PBMCs from blood, taken around 15 days before vaccination. The chain recombines TRBV2 with TRBJ2-6, with D unresolved. The CDR3 is CASSYGSGANVLTF. The CDR3, as DNA: TGTGCCAGCAGCTACGGCTCTGGGGCCAACGTCCTGACTTTC. Full variable domain (rest looked up from reference TRBV2 and TRBJ2-6): EPEVTQTPSHQVTQMGQEVILRCVPISNHLYFYWYRQILGQKVEFLVSFYNNEISEKSEIFDDQFSVERPDGSNFTLKIRSTKLEDSAMYFCASSYGSGANVLTFGAGSRLTVL.